This entry features one T cell receptor beta chain sequence. No antigen is known for it. The table came from immunoSEQ multiplex PCR; TCRdb's copy has only in-frame clones and leaves some out. The sample holds 980,000 or so clones, around three quarters seen once. The data were taken from a study of shared clonotypes between healthy human individuals. Study results and limitations: Although depth was large, rarefaction showed that sequencing of the sorted subsets was incomplete. Between a few donors, naive CD4 clonotypes were shared at a level of around 4.9%.

The CDR3 loop spans 15 amino acids. Germline loops: CDR1 KGHSH, CDR2 LQKENI. Trimming cost V 4 bases and J 7 bases, with 16 bases left between them. Sample: memory CD4+ T cells sorted from blood. Documented subset: CD45RA-negative fraction. The chain has TRBV18 and TRBJ2-2; D is ambiguous. The sequence was obtained from a man aged 18 to 35 in good health. As DNA, the CDR3 is TGTGCCAGCTCACAAGAGATGAGTCGGGTCGGGGAGCTGTTTTTT. Its protein product is CASSQEMSRVGELFF.